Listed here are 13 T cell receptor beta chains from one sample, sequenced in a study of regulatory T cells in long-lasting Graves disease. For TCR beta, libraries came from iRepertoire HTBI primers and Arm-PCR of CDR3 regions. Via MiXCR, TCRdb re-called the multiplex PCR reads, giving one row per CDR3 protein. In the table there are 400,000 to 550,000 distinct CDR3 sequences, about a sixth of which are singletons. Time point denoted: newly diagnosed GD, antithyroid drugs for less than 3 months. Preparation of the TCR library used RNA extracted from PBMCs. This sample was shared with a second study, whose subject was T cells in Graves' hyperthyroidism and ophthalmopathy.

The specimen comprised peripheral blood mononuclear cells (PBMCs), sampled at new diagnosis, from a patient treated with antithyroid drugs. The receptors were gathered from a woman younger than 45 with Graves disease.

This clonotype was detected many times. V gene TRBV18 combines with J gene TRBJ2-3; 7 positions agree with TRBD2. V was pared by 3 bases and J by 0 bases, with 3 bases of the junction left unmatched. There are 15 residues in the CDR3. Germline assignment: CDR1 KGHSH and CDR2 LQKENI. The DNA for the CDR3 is TGTGCCAGCTCACCCGCTAGCGGTAGCACAGATACGCAGTATTTT. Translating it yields CASSPASGSTDTQYF. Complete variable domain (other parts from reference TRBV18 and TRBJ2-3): NAGVMQNPRHLVRRRGQEARLRCSPMKGHSHVYWYRQLPEEGLKFMVYLQKENIIDESGMPKERFSAEFPKEGPSILRIQQVVRGDSAAYFCASSPASGSTDTQYFGPGTRLTVL.

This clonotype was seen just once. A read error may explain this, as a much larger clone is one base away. CDR3 loop: CVSSTGTSLVEQFF. CDR3 nucleotides: TGTGTCAGCAGCACCGGGACTAGTCTTGTTGAGCAGTTCTTC. V is TRBV6-2 or TRBV6-3 and J is TRBJ2-1; 8 bases are shared with TRBD2. From germline, CDR1 is MNHEY and CDR2 SVGEGT. This CDR3 region has 14 residues.

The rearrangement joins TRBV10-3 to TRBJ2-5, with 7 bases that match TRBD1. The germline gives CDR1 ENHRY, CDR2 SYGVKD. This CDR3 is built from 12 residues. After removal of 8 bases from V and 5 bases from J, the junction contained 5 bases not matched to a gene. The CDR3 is CAIGDRDETQYF. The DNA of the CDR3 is TGTGCCATCGGAGACAGGGATGAGACCCAGTACTTC.

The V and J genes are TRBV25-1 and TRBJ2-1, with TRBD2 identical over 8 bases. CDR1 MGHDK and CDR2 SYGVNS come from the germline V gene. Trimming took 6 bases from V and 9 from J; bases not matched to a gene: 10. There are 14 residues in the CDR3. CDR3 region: CASRRAGGSREQFF. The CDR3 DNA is TGTGCCAGCAGAAGGGCGGGAGGCTCGCGTGAGCAGTTCTTC.

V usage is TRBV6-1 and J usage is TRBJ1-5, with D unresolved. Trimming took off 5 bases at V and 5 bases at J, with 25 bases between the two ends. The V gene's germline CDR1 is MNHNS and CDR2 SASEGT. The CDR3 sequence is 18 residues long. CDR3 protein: CASSSEFRRVLDHQPQHF. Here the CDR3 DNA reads TGTGCCAGCAGTAGCGAATTTCGTCGGGTACTAGACCATCAGCCCCAGCATTTT.

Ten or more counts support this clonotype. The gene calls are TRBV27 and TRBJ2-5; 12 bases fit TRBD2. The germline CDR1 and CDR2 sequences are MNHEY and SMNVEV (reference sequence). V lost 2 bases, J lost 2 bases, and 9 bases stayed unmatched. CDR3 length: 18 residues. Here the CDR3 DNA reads TGTGCCAGCAGTTTAAGGAGACTAGCGGGAGTAGTTCAAGAGACCCAGTACTTC. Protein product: CASSLRRLAGVVQETQYF.

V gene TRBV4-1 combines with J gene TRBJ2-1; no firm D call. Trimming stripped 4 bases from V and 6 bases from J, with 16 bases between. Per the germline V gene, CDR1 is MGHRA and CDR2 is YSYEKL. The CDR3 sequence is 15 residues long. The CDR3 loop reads CASSPRAHAPNEQFF. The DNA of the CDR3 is TGCGCCAGCAGCCCTCGGGCGCATGCTCCCAATGAGCAGTTCTTC.

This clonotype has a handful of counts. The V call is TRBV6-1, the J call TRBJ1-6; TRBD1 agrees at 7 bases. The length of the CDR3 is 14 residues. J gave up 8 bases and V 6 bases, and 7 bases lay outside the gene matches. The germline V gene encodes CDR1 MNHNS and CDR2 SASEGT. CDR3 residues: CASSYDRAYSPLHF. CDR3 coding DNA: TGTGCCAGCAGCTATGACAGGGCTTATTCACCCCTCCACTTT.

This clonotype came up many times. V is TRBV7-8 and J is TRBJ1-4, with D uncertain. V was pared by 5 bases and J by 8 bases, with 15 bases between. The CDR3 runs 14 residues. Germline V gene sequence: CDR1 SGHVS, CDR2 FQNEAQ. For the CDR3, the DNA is TGTGCCAGCAGCACGACCCCACGGCGAGAAAAACTGTTTTTT. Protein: CASSTTPRREKLFF.

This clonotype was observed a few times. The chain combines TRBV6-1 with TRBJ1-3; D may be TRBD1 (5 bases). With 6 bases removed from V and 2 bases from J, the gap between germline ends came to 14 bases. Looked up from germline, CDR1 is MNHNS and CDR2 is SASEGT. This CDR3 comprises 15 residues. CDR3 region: CASRYSQGTGNTIYF. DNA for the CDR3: TGTGCCAGCAGGTATTCCCAGGGAACTGGAAACACCATATATTTT.

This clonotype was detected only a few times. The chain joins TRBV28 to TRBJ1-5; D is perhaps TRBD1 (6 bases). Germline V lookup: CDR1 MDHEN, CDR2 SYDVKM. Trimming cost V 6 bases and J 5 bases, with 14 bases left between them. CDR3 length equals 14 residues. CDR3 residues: CASSPQGSDQPQHF. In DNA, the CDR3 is TGTGCCAGCAGCCCACAGGGAAGCGATCAGCCCCAGCATTTT.

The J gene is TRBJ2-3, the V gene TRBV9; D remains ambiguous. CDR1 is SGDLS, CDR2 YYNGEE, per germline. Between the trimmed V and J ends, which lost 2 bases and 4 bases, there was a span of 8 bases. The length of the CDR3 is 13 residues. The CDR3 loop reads CASSVVLADTQYF. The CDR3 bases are TGTGCCAGCAGCGTCGTCCTAGCAGATACGCAGTATTTT.

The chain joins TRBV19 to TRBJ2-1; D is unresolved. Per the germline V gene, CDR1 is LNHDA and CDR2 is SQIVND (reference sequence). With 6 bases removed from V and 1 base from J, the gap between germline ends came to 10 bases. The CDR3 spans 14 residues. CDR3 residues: CASSPTVSYNEQFF. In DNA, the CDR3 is TGTGCCAGTAGCCCAACTGTTTCCTACAATGAGCAGTTCTTC.